Below, 26 T cell receptor beta chains from the same sample are listed, as sequenced in a study of T cell changes during pregnancy in multiple sclerosis. This table comes from immunoSEQ multiplex PCR, and its TCRdb copy is limited to in-frame clones, with some not included. The profile shows 95,000 to 110,000 clones, 85% to 95% of them singletons. Sequencing used peripheral blood, obtained in the third trimester of pregnancy. Every receptor here comes from a female donor in good health, enrolled as a control in a pregnancy study.

The rearrangement links TRBV5-8 to TRBJ2-7; 8 bases are a match to TRBD1. This CDR3 is 15 amino acids long. CDR1 SGHTS and CDR2 YDEGEE come from the germline V gene. J lost 4 bases, V lost 1 base, and 7 bases had no gene match. CDR3 coding DNA: TGTGCCAGCAGCTTGTTTGGACAGGGCCGTTACGAGCAGTACTTC. Its protein is CASSLFGQGRYEQYF.

This rearrangement joins TRBV27 to TRBJ1-6; the D gene is possibly TRBD1 (6 bases). Germline values: CDR1 MNHEY, CDR2 SMNVEV (reference sequence). CDR3 length equals 15 residues. V was trimmed by 8 bases and J by 6 bases, leaving 17 bases between them. CDR3 protein: CASLSRGASNSPLHF. The CDR3 DNA reads TGTGCCAGCCTATCCCGGGGGGCAAGTAATTCACCCCTCCACTTT.

This sequence joins TRBV14 and TRBJ1-2; a weak D match, TRBD1 (6 bases). Deletions cut 2 bases from V and 4 bases from J, with 17 bases between. The CDR3 totals 16 residues. In germline, CDR1 is SGHDN, CDR2 FVKESK. The CDR3 DNA reads TGTGCCAGCAGCCAAACCTCCTCGGGGGGCGGCTATGGCTACACCTTC. This sequence encodes CASSQTSSGGGYGYTF. Full variable domain (missing parts from reference TRBV14 and TRBJ1-2): EAGVTQFPSHSVIEKGQTVTLRCDPISGHDNLYWYRRVMGKEIKFLLHFVKESKQDESGMPNNRFLAERTGGTYSTLKVQPAELEDSGVYFCASSQTSSGGGYGYTFGSGTRLTVV.

The chain joins TRBV4-3 to TRBJ2-1; 11 bases align to TRBD2. The germline CDR1 and CDR2 sequences are LGHNA and YSLEER. The CDR3 spans 16 residues. Unmatched junction bases numbered 1, after V lost 0 bases and J lost 3 bases. DNA of the CDR3: TGCGCCAGCAGCCAAGATACTAGCGGGAGCTACAATGAGCAGTTCTTC. Translation gives CASSQDTSGSYNEQFF.

This chain links TRBV4-1 with TRBJ2-3; weak D call: TRBD1 (7 bases). This CDR3 comprises 15 residues. V lost 2 bases, J lost 4 bases, and 13 bases lay in between. Germline assignment: CDR1 MGHRA and CDR2 YSYEKL. The CDR3 DNA follows: TGCGCCAGCAGCCAACCAGGGGGGAGTGCAGATACGCAGTATTTT. Protein product: CASSQPGGSADTQYF.

The V call is TRBV4-3, the J call TRBJ1-1; no firm D call. The CDR3 length is 14 residues. With 3 bases removed from V and 5 bases from J, the gap between germline ends came to 13 bases. The germline V gene has CDR1 LGHNA and CDR2 YSLEER. Written as DNA, the CDR3 is TGCGCCAGCAGCCAGAACAACCGGGGAACTGAAGCTTTCTTT. This sequence encodes CASSQNNRGTEAFF.

This clone was seen a handful of times. The chain recombines TRBV19 with TRBJ1-5; the D gene is possibly TRBD1 (5 bases). This CDR3 contains 15 residues. V was pared by 1 base and J by 1 base, with 8 bases between. CDR1 is LNHDA, CDR2 SQIVND, per germline (reference sequence). CDR3 sequence reads: CASSIVGQSNQPQHF. CDR3 nucleotide sequence: TGTGCCAGTAGTATAGTGGGGCAGAGCAATCAGCCCCAGCATTTT. The complete variable domain, with remaining parts taken from reference TRBV19 and TRBJ1-5, reads DGGITQSPKYLFRKEGQNVTLSCEQNLNHDAMYWYRQDPGQGLRLIYYSQIVNDFQKGDIAEGYSVSREKKESFPLTVTSAQKNPTAFYLCASSIVGQSNQPQHFGDGTRLSIL.

V and J are TRBV19 and TRBJ1-3; weak D call: TRBD1 (5 bases). The length of the CDR3 is 15 residues. The germline CDR1 and CDR2 sequences are LNHDA and SQIVND (reference sequence). V was shortened by 5 bases and J by 1 base, with 12 bases between the two germline ends. The CDR3 is CASSAQGTSGNTIYF. The CDR3 coding sequence is TGTGCCAGTAGTGCGCAGGGAACATCTGGAAACACCATATATTTT.

The gene calls are TRBV18 and TRBJ1-5; TRBD1 might be the D (6 bases). The CDR3 has 15 amino acids. Germline values: CDR1 KGHSH, CDR2 LQKENI. V shed 5 bases and J shed 7 bases, with 18 bases lying between them. The CDR3 protein is CASSALRGAQQPQHF. Written as DNA, the CDR3 is TGTGCCAGCTCAGCGCTACGGGGGGCTCAGCAGCCCCAGCATTTT.

This chain joins TRBV12-5 and TRBJ1-1; 8 nucleotides agree with TRBD1. Trimming took 2 bases from V and 4 from J; bases not matched to a gene: 6. Germline CDR1 and CDR2: LGHNT and FRNRAP. This CDR3 has 15 residues. CDR3 region: CASGLSGGLSTEAFF. The CDR3 bases are TGTGCTAGTGGTTTGTCAGGGGGCCTTAGCACTGAAGCTTTCTTT.

The rearrangement uses TRBV5-1 and TRBJ2-7, with TRBD2 matching over 11 bases. Germline CDR1 is SGHRS and CDR2 is YFSETQ. V trimming: 4 bases; J trimming: 0 bases; junction bases outside the gene matches: 6. The CDR3 has 16 residues. CDR3 sequence (DNA): TGCGCCAGCAGCCCCTTAGCGGGGGGGGCCTCCTACGAGCAGTACTTC. As protein: CASSPLAGGASYEQYF.

The gene calls are TRBV4-1 and TRBJ1-4; 8 bases are a match to TRBD1. V lost 4 bases, J lost 4 bases, and 8 bases stayed unmatched. This CDR3 contains 16 residues. Germline CDR1 MGHRA, CDR2 YSYEKL. CDR3 loop: CASSLIMTGVNEKLFF. The DNA of the CDR3 is TGCGCCAGCAGCCTTATAATGACAGGGGTTAATGAAAAACTGTTTTTT.

The chain combines TRBV30 with TRBJ1-2, with 9 bases aligning to TRBD1. Losses at the gene ends were 4 bases for V and 2 bases for J; bases not matched to a gene: 8. Germline CDR1 GTSNPN, CDR2 SVGIG (reference sequence). The CDR3 extends over 15 amino acids. The DNA of the CDR3 is TGTGCCTGGAATTACAGGGGGCTTTTGAACTATGGCTACACCTTC. This encodes CAWNYRGLLNYGYTF.

In DNA, the CDR3 is TGTGCCAGTAGAACTACAGGGCGCACAGATACGCAGTATTTT. It translates to CASRTTGRTDTQYF. The chain has TRBV19 and TRBJ2-3; possible D gene TRBD1, 6 bases. Germline CDR1 and CDR2: LNHDA and SQIVND (reference sequence). There are 14 residues in the CDR3. Trimming cost V 6 bases and J 1 base, with 11 bases left between them.

The table lists this clone with a count of one. This rearrangement joins TRBV5-1 to TRBJ2-1, with 8 nucleotides matching TRBD1. CDR3 length: 16 residues. V lost 6 bases and J lost 5; bases outside the gene matches: 13. Germline loops: CDR1 SGHRS, CDR2 YFSETQ. The CDR3 DNA reads as TGCGCCAGCACCCCAAACTCCGGGACAGGTCACAATGAGCAGTTCTTC. This translates into CASTPNSGTGHNEQFF.

This rearrangement joins TRBV30 to TRBJ1-1, with D possibly matching TRBD1 (5 bases). The length of the CDR3 is 14 residues. V lost 0 bases and J 5 bases, leaving 13 bases between the germline ends. Germline V gene data show CDR1 as GTSNPN and CDR2 as SVGIG (reference sequence). Written as DNA, the CDR3 is TGTGCCTGGAGTGTAGGGCAGGGAACGACTGAAGCTTTCTTT. Translation: CAWSVGQGTTEAFF.

J is TRBJ1-2 and V is TRBV30; 8 positions agree with TRBD1. Germline V CDR1 and CDR2: GTSNPN, SVGIG (reference sequence). The CDR3 is made up of 13 amino acids. The V segment lost 2 bases and the J segment 6 bases; nucleotides outside the gene matches: 5. The CDR3 loop is CAWSPDRGDGYTF. The CDR3 nucleotides read TGTGCCTGGAGTCCAGACAGGGGCGATGGCTACACCTTC.

The V call is TRBV7-2, the J call TRBJ2-1; D unresolved. Germline V gene sequence: CDR1 SGHTA, CDR2 FQGNSA. This CDR3 spans 11 amino acids. The V and J ends lost 3 bases and 7 bases respectively, with 4 bases between them. The CDR3 nucleotides read TGTGCCAGCAGCTTTTCGAATGAGCAGTTCTTC. It codes for CASSFSNEQFF.

The genes are TRBV2 and TRBJ2-7, with 7 nucleotides matching TRBD1. The CDR3 length is 14 residues. Germline CDR1 and CDR2: SNHLY and FYNNEI. J was trimmed by 3 bases and V by 6 bases; bases with no gene match: 8. The CDR3 bases are TGTGCCAGCAGACTGGACAGGCCAAGCTACGAGCAGTACTTC. It is translated as CASRLDRPSYEQYF.

For the CDR3, the DNA is TGTGCCAGCAGCAATGAAGGGGGAAGATTGACTGAAGCTTTCTTT. This codes for CASSNEGGRLTEAFF. This sequence joins TRBV7-3 and TRBJ1-1; a possible D gene is TRBD1 (6 bases). The germline CDR1 and CDR2 sequences are SGHTA and FQGTGA. This CDR3 is 15 amino acids long. The V end lost 5 bases, the J end lost 5 bases, and 18 bases lay between the germline ends.

This chain joins TRBV6-5 and TRBJ1-2; 7 bases map to TRBD1. With V trimmed by 5 bases and J by 4 bases, 7 bases remained unmatched. Germline CDR1 and CDR2: MNHEY and SVGAGI. The CDR3 has 14 residues. The DNA of the CDR3 is TGTGCCAGCAGTCCCGGGACAGAAATCTATGGCTACACCTTC. Translation: CASSPGTEIYGYTF.

This chain uses TRBV12-5 with TRBJ1-5; possibly TRBD1 for D (5 bases). V shed 1 base and J shed 2 bases, with 15 bases lying between them. The CDR3 covers 17 residues. Germline CDR1 and CDR2: LGHNT and FRNRAP. The CDR3 spells CASGLAVVGGRNQPQHF. CDR3 in DNA: TGTGCTAGTGGTTTGGCGGTAGTCGGGGGTCGCAATCAGCCCCAGCATTTT.

The J gene is TRBJ2-3, the V gene TRBV27, with 16 bases matching TRBD2. V lost 6 bases and J lost 4; bases outside the gene matches: 7. Germline lookup yields CDR1 MNHEY and CDR2 SMNVEV (reference sequence). The CDR3 is 17 residues long. This chain's CDR3 is CASRRPGLAGGADTQYF. The CDR3 DNA follows: TGTGCCAGCAGACGCCCGGGACTAGCGGGGGGGGCAGATACGCAGTATTTT.

The V gene is TRBV5-1, the J gene TRBJ1-6; 7 positions agree with TRBD1. Germline V gives CDR1 SGHRS, CDR2 YFSETQ. Unmatched junction bases numbered 8, after V lost 4 bases and J lost 7 bases. CDR3 length equals 15 residues. This CDR3 is CASSATGTANSPLHF. In nucleotides, the CDR3 is TGCGCCAGCAGCGCCACCGGGACAGCAAATTCACCCCTCCACTTT.

The chain carries TRBV19 and TRBJ1-1; no clear D. Trimming stripped 5 bases from V and 6 bases from J, with 19 bases between. Germline CDR1 is LNHDA and CDR2 is SQIVND (reference sequence). This CDR3 has 15 amino acids. The CDR3 sequence is CASSSRTPLRAEAFF. CDR3 DNA sequence: TGTGCCAGTAGTTCTCGGACTCCCCTGAGGGCTGAAGCTTTCTTT. Filled out from reference TRBV19 and TRBJ1-1, the complete variable domain reads DGGITQSPKYLFRKEGQNVTLSCEQNLNHDAMYWYRQDPGQGLRLIYYSQIVNDFQKGDIAEGYSVSREKKESFPLTVTSAQKNPTAFYLCASSSRTPLRAEAFFGQGTRLTVV.

The table lists this clone with a count of one. The chain has TRBV10-3 and TRBJ2-1; D uncertain. The germline gives CDR1 ENHRY, CDR2 SYGVKD. V gave up 6 bases and J gave up 6 bases, with 12 bases separating them. This CDR3 contains 13 residues. The CDR3 sequence is CAISPAQRNEQFF. DNA of the CDR3: TGTGCCATCAGCCCCGCCCAGCGCAATGAGCAGTTCTTC.